This TCR beta chain appears in the sequencing data of a study of cytomegalovirus exposure and HLA in healthy donors. Study-level findings and limits: For most TCR beta V segments, an earlier analysis put the productive rate at about 90% or about 30% of the time.

Concerning this clone: Its antigen remains unknown.

Trimming removed 2 bases at V and 9 bases at J, with 27 bases between. Looked up from germline, CDR1 is SGHDT and CDR2 is YYEEEE. The CDR3 covers 18 residues. Donors had nominal health at sampling but likely had unrecorded immune exposures. 60 Vbeta and 13 Jbeta primers were used in PCR. Authors' analysis steps: A later analysis counted around 80 million unique TCR beta chains, some 11 million shared. Some clones are missing from TCRdb's copy, which holds only in-frame ones; the method was immunoSEQ multiplex PCR. For V, J and clone size, that table is used; D and trimming come from the DNA. The sample yields fewer than 200,000 clones, 80% to 90% seen once.

The clonotype comes from a man over 45 in good health and CMV-seropositive. Source material: PBMCs. This sequence joins TRBV5-6 and TRBJ2-1, with a tentative D call TRBD2 (5 bases). For the CDR3, the DNA is TGTGCCAGCAGCTTCGGACTCGTGGGTGCCCTTCCTACGGGTGAGCAGTTCTTC. Its protein is CASSFGLVGALPTGEQFF. Together with reference TRBV5-6 and TRBJ2-1, the CDR3 gives the full variable domain: DAGVTQSPTHLIKTRGQQVTLRCSPKSGHDTVSWYQQALGQGPQFIFQYYEEEERQRGNFPDRFSGHQFPNYSSELNVNALLLGDSALYLCASSFGLVGALPTGEQFFGPGTRLTVL.